The next 4 T cell receptor beta chains were all read from a single sample in a study of blood T cell repertoires in COVID-19. Sequencing was performed with immunoSEQ multiplex PCR; in TCRdb, only in-frame clones are kept and a portion is missing. The sample consists of roughly 310,000 clones, approximately 89% of them appearing once. Material: PBMCs or T cells enriched from blood (not recorded which). Receptor source: a middle-aged woman who had recovered from COVID-19.

The J gene is TRBJ2-1, the V gene TRBV29-1; tentatively, D is TRBD2 (7 bases). Germline V gene data show CDR1 as SQVTM and CDR2 as ANQGSEA. This CDR3 comprises 14 residues. The ends were cut back, 3 bases at V and 1 base at J, with 10 bases in the middle. Written as DNA, the CDR3 is TGCAGCGTTGAGCGGGGGCCTTCCTACAATGAGCAGTTCTTC. The encoded protein is CSVERGPSYNEQFF.

This chain links TRBV6-5 with TRBJ1-1; unclear D gene. Trimming left V 7 bases short and J 3 bases short, with 6 bases between. CDR1 and CDR2 from the germline V gene are MNHEY and SVGAGI. This CDR3 has 11 amino acids. DNA for the CDR3: TGTGCCAGCATGAGAGACACTGAAGCTTTCTTT. It yields the protein CASMRDTEAFF.

This rearrangement joins TRBV18 to TRBJ2-1; possibly TRBD2 for D (6 bases). V dropped 2 bases and J dropped 0 bases, with 14 bases sitting between them. The CDR3 sequence is 17 residues long. The germline gives CDR1 KGHSH, CDR2 LQKENI. The CDR3 spells CASSPFGAGRSYNEQFF. CDR3 DNA sequence: TGTGCCAGCTCACCATTCGGGGCGGGACGCTCCTACAATGAGCAGTTCTTC. The full variable domain, in which reference TRBV18 and TRBJ2-1 provide the parts outside the CDR3, is NAGVMQNPRHLVRRRGQEARLRCSPMKGHSHVYWYRQLPEEGLKFMVYLQKENIIDESGMPKERFSAEFPKEGPSILRIQQVVRGDSAAYFCASSPFGAGRSYNEQFFGPGTRLTVL.

The V call is TRBV9, the J call TRBJ1-1; D not certain. Germline loops: CDR1 SGDLS, CDR2 YYNGEE. Trimming removed 4 bases from V and 10 bases from J, with 14 bases in between. The CDR3 is 12 residues long. DNA of the CDR3: TGTGCCAGCAGCCCTCATCGCGGGAGAGCTTTCTTT. This translates into CASSPHRGRAFF.